The 14 T cell receptor beta chains listed next were all sequenced from one sample in a study of regulatory T cells in long-lasting Graves disease. CDR3-region Arm-PCR and iRepertoire HTBI primers produced the TCR beta libraries. TCRdb re-called the multiplex PCR reads through MiXCR, storing one row per CDR3 protein. The sample has approximately 230,000 distinct CDR3 sequences; approximately 20% are singletons. Indicated time point: newly diagnosed GD, antithyroid drugs for less than 3 months. Following extraction of RNA from PBMCs, that RNA was used to make the TCR library. The sample here was peripheral blood mononuclear cells (PBMCs), taken at new diagnosis, from a patient treated with antithyroid drugs. The receptors were gathered from a female donor with Graves disease.

This clonotype was seen repeatedly, ten times or more. The V and J genes are TRBV7-2 and TRBJ1-5; D is uncertain. Germline assignment: CDR1 SGHTA and CDR2 FQGNSA. V lost 1 base and J 9 bases, leaving 10 bases between the germline ends. This CDR3 region has 13 residues. The CDR3 DNA reads as TGTGCCAGCAGCTTAGACGGGGTCGGGCCCCAGCATTTT. Protein sequence: CASSLDGVGPQHF.

This clonotype was observed many times. The rearrangement joins TRBV10-3 to TRBJ2-7; D may be TRBD1 (6 bases). The CDR3 length is 13 residues. Germline loops: CDR1 ENHRY, CDR2 SYGVKD. The ends were cut back, 10 bases at V and 2 bases at J, with 15 bases in the middle. The CDR3 coding sequence is TGTGCCACCGAGGGACAACAAACCTACGAGCAGTACTTC. Its protein is CATEGQQTYEQYF.

This clonotype was seen at least ten times. The V call is TRBV4-1, the J call TRBJ1-1; 7 bases line up with TRBD1. CDR1 and CDR2 (germline): MGHRA, YSYEKL. The CDR3 totals 13 residues. Trimming took 7 bases from V and 5 from J; bases not matched to a gene: 7. CDR3 coding DNA: TGCGCCAGCAAGAGGGACAGCCTGACTGAAGCTTTCTTT. The encoded protein is CASKRDSLTEAFF.

This clonotype was found many times. The chain joins TRBV20-1 to TRBJ1-5; maybe TRBD1 (5 bases). The CDR3 is 16 residues long. Trimming stripped 3 bases from V and 0 bases from J, with 15 bases between. Germline loops: CDR1 DFQATT, CDR2 SNEGSKA (reference sequence). DNA for the CDR3: TGCAGTGCTAGGGGATCCGGGACCTATAGCAATCAGCCCCAGCATTTT. Encoded protein: CSARGSGTYSNQPQHF.

This clonotype has ten or more counts. V gene TRBV27 combines with J gene TRBJ2-7; 7 positions agree with TRBD2. This CDR3 has 15 amino acids. The germline gives CDR1 MNHEY, CDR2 SMNVEV (reference sequence). V was clipped by 2 bases and J by 2 bases; unmatched bases: 6. The CDR3 spells CASSLGPSGPYEQYF. CDR3 in DNA: TGTGCCAGCAGTTTAGGGCCTAGCGGTCCCTACGAGCAGTACTTC.

This clonotype was seen at least ten times. V is TRBV5-5 and J is TRBJ2-2; D unresolved. Germline assignment: CDR1 SGHKS and CDR2 YYEKEE (reference sequence). This CDR3 has 15 residues. V lost 0 bases, J lost 3 bases, and 9 bases lay in between. The CDR3: CASSLAQTHTGELFF. CDR3 DNA: TGTGCCAGCAGCTTGGCCCAGACCCACACCGGGGAGCTGTTTTTT.

There are many counts of this clonotype. V usage is TRBV5-1 and J usage is TRBJ2-1; weak D call: TRBD2 (5 bases). The CDR3 consists of 14 residues. V was clipped by 5 bases and J by 0 bases, with 9 bases between them. The germline CDR1 and CDR2 sequences are SGHRS and YFSETQ. CDR3 region: CASRPTSSYNEQFF. DNA for the CDR3: TGCGCCAGCAGACCAACTAGCTCCTACAATGAGCAGTTCTTC.

This clonotype showed up just a few times. This sequence joins TRBV29-1 and TRBJ2-7; TRBD2 matches at 16 bases. Germline lookup yields CDR1 SQVTM and CDR2 ANQGSEA. CDR3 length: 15 amino acids. With 6 bases clipped from V and 4 bases from J, the junction kept 6 bases outside the gene matches. The DNA of the CDR3 is TGCAGCGTCGGGACTAGCGGGAGGGCCGGGTACGAGCAGTACTTC. Protein product: CSVGTSGRAGYEQYF.

In this sample, this clonotype turned up many times. The genes are TRBV4-3 and TRBJ1-6; D possibly corresponds to TRBD1 (5 bases). The CDR3 length is 16 residues. V lost 0 bases, J lost 9 bases, and 15 bases lay in between. Germline values: CDR1 LGHNA, CDR2 YSLEER. The CDR3 loop reads CASSQDGRQGRSPLHF. Written as DNA, the CDR3 is TGCGCCAGCAGCCAAGATGGTCGGCAGGGTCGTTCACCCCTCCACTTT.

The J gene is TRBJ2-7, the V gene TRBV6-2 or TRBV6-3; D is unresolved. V gave up 3 bases and J gave up 1 base, with 7 bases separating them. CDR1 MNHEY and CDR2 SVGEGT come from the germline V gene. The CDR3 is made up of 13 amino acids. This CDR3 reads CASSYTESYEQYF. The CDR3 DNA reads as TGTGCCAGCAGTTATACAGAGTCCTACGAGCAGTACTTC.

This clonotype was recorded at least ten times. The genes are TRBV7-3 and TRBJ2-3; 7 bases line up with TRBD2. Germline CDR1 is SGHTA and CDR2 is FQGTGA. The CDR3 is made up of 14 amino acids. V dropped 1 base and J dropped 3; count of bases not matched to a gene: 1. DNA of the CDR3: TGTGCCAGCAGCTTAATTAGCGGGACAGATACGCAGTATTTT. Its translation: CASSLISGTDTQYF.

Here the CDR3 DNA reads TGTGCCAGTAGTATACTGATCTCTGGAAACACCATATATTTT. Amino acids: CASSILISGNTIYF. The V call is TRBV19, the J call TRBJ1-3; D remains unclear. The germline V and J ends were trimmed by 2 bases and 0 bases, with 5 bases remaining between them. Germline CDR1 reads LNHDA; CDR2 reads SQIVND (reference sequence). The CDR3 is made up of 14 amino acids.

The chain carries TRBV27 and TRBJ2-7; D is possibly TRBD1 or TRBD2 (5 bases each). V lost 1 base and J lost 4, with 11 bases in between. Germline assignment: CDR1 MNHEY and CDR2 SMNVEV (reference sequence). This CDR3 region has 14 residues. The CDR3 sequence: CASSLWGREYEQYF. DNA of the CDR3: TGTGCCAGCAGTTTATGGGGGAGAGAATACGAGCAGTACTTC.

In this sample, this clonotype turned up many times. CDR3 in DNA: TGCGCCAGCAGCCCTTTTGAGCGGACTGAAGCTTTCTTT. Protein product: CASSPFERTEAFF. The chain uses TRBV4-3 and TRBJ1-1; D not certain. The CDR3 spans 13 residues. V lost 4 bases and J 5 bases, leaving 11 bases between the germline ends. CDR1 and CDR2 (germline): LGHNA, YSLEER.